The T cell receptor beta chain described here comes from a study of molecular identifiers for immune sequencing clone quantification. This CDR3 is built from 15 residues. CDR1 is SGHVS, CDR2 FQNEAQ, per germline. V dropped 5 bases and J dropped 11; count of bases not matched to a gene: 16. TCRdb processed the PCR reads anew with MiXCR; each CDR3 protein has one entry. The sample has about 100,000 distinct CDR3 sequences; around a third are singletons. The receptor's source is a human donor in good health. Some libraries in this study had Jurkat cell RNA spiked in. Input material: naive CD8+ T cells from blood, with Jurkat cell RNA spiked in. The subset is: FACS-sorted CD8+CD4-CCR7+CD45RA+ naive T cells. The J gene is TRBJ2-3, the V gene TRBV7-8; 7 positions agree with TRBD2. DNA of the CDR3: TGTGCCAGCAGCCCCGAGGGAGCGGGACTTTTTATGCAGTATTTT. Protein product: CASSPEGAGLFMQYF.